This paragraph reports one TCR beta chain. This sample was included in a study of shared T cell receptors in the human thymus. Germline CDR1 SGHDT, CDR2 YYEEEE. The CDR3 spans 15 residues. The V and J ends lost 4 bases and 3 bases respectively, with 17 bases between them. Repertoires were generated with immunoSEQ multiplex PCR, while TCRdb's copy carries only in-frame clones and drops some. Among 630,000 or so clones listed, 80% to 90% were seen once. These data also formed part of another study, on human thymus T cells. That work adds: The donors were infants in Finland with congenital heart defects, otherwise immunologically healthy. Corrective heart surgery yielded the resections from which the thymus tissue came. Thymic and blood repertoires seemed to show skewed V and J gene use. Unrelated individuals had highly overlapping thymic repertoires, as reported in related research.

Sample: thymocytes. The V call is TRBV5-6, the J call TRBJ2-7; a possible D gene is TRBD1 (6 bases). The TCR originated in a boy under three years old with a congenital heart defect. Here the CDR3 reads CASSPRAGANYEQYF. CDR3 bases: TGTGCCAGCAGCCCCCGGGCAGGGGCAAACTACGAGCAGTACTTC. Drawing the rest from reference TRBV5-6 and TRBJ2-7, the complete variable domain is DAGVTQSPTHLIKTRGQQVTLRCSPKSGHDTVSWYQQALGQGPQFIFQYYEEEERQRGNFPDRFSGHQFPNYSSELNVNALLLGDSALYLCASSPRAGANYEQYFGPGTRLTVT.